The 19 T cell receptor beta chains given below trace back to one sample, sequenced in a study of graft-versus-host responses after intestinal transplantation (dated by TCRdb to about 2021). Antigens of these TCRs are unknown. Per the publication, the time point label means: cells obtained before transplantation from donor or recipient. Library preparation used the immunoSEQ multiplex PCR assay. As stored in TCRdb, this immuneACCESS dataset retains in-frame rearrangements with V and J assigned. A fraction of the clones does not appear; measured against another copy, unresolved V genes explain less than half of the discrepancy, and the remainder lacks a known reason. A total of under 150,000 clones appear in this sample, approximately 90% of them only once. The ten largest account for under 0.2% of the sample. Sequences were derived from unstimulated CD4+ T cells sorted from spleen or lymph node cells, sampled before intestinal transplant. The receptor source for this set is a human donor who received an intestinal transplant.

The V call is TRBV5-6, the J call TRBJ2-5; TRBD1 agrees at 9 bases. CDR3 size: 15 residues. V gave up 0 bases and J gave up 1 base; unmatched junction bases: 1. The germline V gene has CDR1 SGHDT and CDR2 YYEEEE. CDR3 region: CASSLDRGPQETQYF. CDR3 in DNA: TGTGCCAGCAGCTTGGACAGGGGGCCCCAAGAGACCCAGTACTTC.

This chain connects TRBV5-1 to TRBJ2-5; 8 nucleotides line up with TRBD1. Trimming cost V 4 bases and J 0 bases; bases outside gene matches: 2. The germline V gene has CDR1 SGHRS and CDR2 YFSETQ. The CDR3 spans 14 residues. DNA of the CDR3: TGCGCCAGCAGCCGACAGGGGTACCAAGAGACCCAGTACTTC. This gives the protein CASSRQGYQETQYF.

CDR3 DNA: TGTGCTAGTGGTTTGCTACAGGGGTACAATCAGCCCCAGCATTTT. Its translation: CASGLLQGYNQPQHF. The V gene is TRBV12-5, the J gene TRBJ1-5, with 7 bases lining up with TRBD1. V trimming: 2 bases; J trimming: 3 bases; junction bases outside the gene matches: 4. CDR3 length: 15 residues. The V gene's germline CDR1 is LGHNT and CDR2 FRNRAP.

CDR3 coding DNA: TGTGCCAGCTCACCCGTACAGGACCGGGAGCTGTTTTTT. The encoded protein is CASSPVQDRELFF. The chain recombines TRBV18 with TRBJ2-2; D perhaps matches TRBD1 (5 bases). The germline gives CDR1 KGHSH, CDR2 LQKENI. The ends were cut back, 3 bases at V and 9 bases at J, with 11 bases in the middle. The CDR3 covers 13 residues.

V usage is TRBV6-6 and J usage is TRBJ1-3; TRBD1 is a possible D gene (5 bases). The CDR3 sequence is 14 residues long. The V and J ends lost 5 bases and 4 bases respectively, with 12 bases between them. CDR1 is MNHNY and CDR2 is SVGAGI in the germline V gene (reference sequence). In DNA form, the CDR3 reads TGTGCCAGCAGTACGACAGAGAAAGGAAACACCATATATTTT. Protein sequence: CASSTTEKGNTIYF.

The rearrangement uses TRBV28 and TRBJ1-1; 7 bases are a match to TRBD1. CDR3 length: 12 residues. The ends lost 4 bases at V and 10 bases at J; junction bases unmatched: 6. The germline CDR1 and CDR2 sequences are MDHEN and SYDVKM. For the CDR3, the DNA is TGTGCCAGCAGTTCTCCCAGGGGGAGAGCTTTCTTT. This sequence encodes CASSSPRGRAFF.

This clone has more than one count but fewer than ten. The rearrangement links TRBV30 to TRBJ1-4; possibly TRBD1 for D (6 bases). Trimming removed 2 bases from V and 0 bases from J, with 10 bases in between. This CDR3 is 15 amino acids long. Germline loops: CDR1 GTSNPN, CDR2 SVGIG (reference sequence). The CDR3 is CAWSPGGPTNEKLFF. The CDR3 DNA reads as TGTGCCTGGAGTCCGGGGGGGCCAACTAATGAAAAACTGTTTTTT. The full variable domain, its missing parts supplied by reference TRBV30 and TRBJ1-4, is SQTIHQWPATLVQPVGSPLSLECTVEGTSNPNLYWYRQAAGRGLQLLFYSVGIGQISSEVPQNLSASRPQDRQFILSSKKLLLSDSGFYLCAWSPGGPTNEKLFFGSGTQLSVL.

The chain employs TRBV19 and TRBJ1-1; D call uncertain. The CDR3 runs 14 residues. The V end lost 7 bases, the J end lost 0 bases, and 12 bases lay between the germline ends. Germline CDR1 reads LNHDA; CDR2 reads SQIVND (reference sequence). CDR3 region: CASIVPGVNTEAFF. The DNA for the CDR3 is TGTGCCAGTATAGTCCCCGGGGTGAACACTGAAGCTTTCTTT.

This chain connects TRBV15 to TRBJ2-2; 7 bases map to TRBD1. Germline CDR1 is LNHNV and CDR2 is YYDKDF (reference sequence). This CDR3 has 16 residues. Losses at the gene ends were 1 base for V and 3 bases for J; bases not matched to a gene: 5. This chain's CDR3 is CATSRGGGKDTGELFF. The CDR3 DNA reads TGTGCCACCAGCAGAGGAGGGGGCAAAGACACCGGGGAGCTGTTTTTT.

This chain connects TRBV15 to TRBJ2-3, with D possibly TRBD1 on 6 matching bases. Trimming stripped 1 base from V and 4 bases from J, with 6 bases between. The CDR3 spans 13 residues. Germline V CDR1 and CDR2: LNHNV, YYDKDF (reference sequence). This CDR3 reads CATSRAGADTQYF. CDR3 DNA: TGTGCCACCAGCAGAGCAGGGGCAGATACGCAGTATTTT.

The V gene is TRBV7-3, the J gene TRBJ2-1; D gene ambiguous. The CDR3 has 13 amino acids. Germline CDR1 is SGHTA and CDR2 is FQGTGA. V lost 0 bases and J 8 bases, leaving 8 bases between the germline ends. For the CDR3, the DNA is TGTGCCAGCAGCTTAACTATTGAGGATGAGCAGTTCTTC. It is translated as CASSLTIEDEQFF.

This clone was recorded once. The chain has TRBV29-1 and TRBJ1-1; no clear D. Germline CDR1 and CDR2: SQVTM and ANQGSEA. The CDR3 is 12 amino acids. Trimming cost V 4 bases and J 10 bases, with 16 bases left between them. The CDR3 DNA sequence: TGCAGCGTTGCCCCACTTCTCGGAGGAGCTTTCTTT. It encodes CSVAPLLGGAFF.

This chain links TRBV5-1 with TRBJ2-3; TRBD1 matches 7 bases. The CDR3 runs to 18 residues. Germline V lookup: CDR1 SGHRS, CDR2 YFSETQ. J lost 1 base, V lost 0 bases, and 11 bases had no gene match. CDR3 DNA sequence: TGCGCCAGCAGCTTGGCCCCCAACAGGGGCGGTGGCACAGATACGCAGTATTTT. Amino acid sequence: CASSLAPNRGGGTDTQYF.

Remarks on this clone: The sample carries other DNA sequences with the same CDR3. The chain joins TRBV18 to TRBJ1-1; 8 bases map to TRBD1. Germline V gives CDR1 KGHSH, CDR2 LQKENI. V was pared by 3 bases and J by 0 bases, with 3 bases of the junction left unmatched. This CDR3 is built from 15 residues. CDR3 sequence: CASSPRTGMNTEAFF. The CDR3 nucleotides are TGTGCCAGCTCACCCAGGACAGGGATGAACACTGAAGCTTTCTTT.

This chain joins TRBV6-5 and TRBJ1-2; TRBD1 aligns across 7 bases. The CDR3 totals 15 residues. The trim removed 5 bases at V and 8 bases at J, leaving 14 bases unmatched. The germline CDR1 and CDR2 sequences are MNHEY and SVGAGI. The CDR3 DNA sequence: TGTGCCAGCAGTGGCGGGGACAGCAGCCGTAAGGGCTACACCTTC. It encodes CASSGGDSSRKGYTF.

This clone was found a few times. The genes are TRBV6-1 and TRBJ1-4; D not certain. There are 12 residues in the CDR3. Trimming cost V 4 bases and J 7 bases, with 7 bases left between them. The germline CDR1 and CDR2 sequences are MNHNS and SASEGT. As DNA, the CDR3 is TGTGCCAGCAGTGCTCAGGCTGAAAAACTGTTTTTT. Translating gives CASSAQAEKLFF.

The gene calls are TRBV5-1 and TRBJ2-7; perhaps TRBD2 as D (6 bases). This CDR3 has 13 residues. Trimming took off 0 bases at V and 9 bases at J, with 13 bases between the two ends. Germline-derived CDR1 and CDR2 are SGHRS and YFSETQ. CDR3 nucleotide sequence: TGCGCCAGCAGCTTGGATTTCGGGAGTTGGCAGTACTTC. Translated: CASSLDFGSWQYF.

The sample holds one count of this clone. This rearrangement joins TRBV5-1 to TRBJ2-5; TRBD2 agrees at 7 bases. The germline V gene has CDR1 SGHRS and CDR2 YFSETQ. The CDR3 is made up of 14 amino acids. The ends lost 4 bases at V and 7 bases at J; junction bases unmatched: 10. CDR3 DNA sequence: TGCGCCAGCAGCCCACCCGGGGGAGGGGTGACCCAGTACTTC. Translated, it gives CASSPPGGGVTQYF.

The chain is built from TRBV4-3 and TRBJ1-2; the D gene is possibly TRBD1 (5 bases). The V end was cut by 0 bases, the J end by 4 bases, with 15 bases between. There are 16 residues in the CDR3. CDR1 is LGHNA and CDR2 is YSLEER in the germline V gene. The CDR3 loop reads CASSQDSRGHSYGYTF. The CDR3 nucleotides read TGCGCCAGCAGCCAAGACTCGCGCGGACACTCCTATGGCTACACCTTC.